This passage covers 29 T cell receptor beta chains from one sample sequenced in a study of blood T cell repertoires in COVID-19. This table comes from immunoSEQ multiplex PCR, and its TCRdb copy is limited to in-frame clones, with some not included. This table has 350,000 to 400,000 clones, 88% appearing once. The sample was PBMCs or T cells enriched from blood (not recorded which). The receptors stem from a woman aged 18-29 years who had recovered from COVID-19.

The CDR3 DNA is TGCGCCAGCAGCGAGACTAGCGGGGGATCAAAAGTAGATACGCAGTATTTT. Residues: CASSETSGGSKVDTQYF. The chain employs TRBV5-1 and TRBJ2-3; 12 bases line up with TRBD2. The J segment lost 5 bases and the V segment lost 4 bases, leaving 11 bases of the junction unmatched. The germline CDR1 and CDR2 sequences are SGHRS and YFSETQ. The CDR3 sequence is 17 residues long.

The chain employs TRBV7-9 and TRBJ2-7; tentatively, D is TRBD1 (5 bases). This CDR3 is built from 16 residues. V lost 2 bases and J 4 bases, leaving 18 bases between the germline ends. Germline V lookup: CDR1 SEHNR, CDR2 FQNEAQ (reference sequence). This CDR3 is CASSLSTPTDLYEQYF. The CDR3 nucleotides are TGTGCCAGCAGCTTATCCACCCCGACAGACCTTTACGAGCAGTACTTC.

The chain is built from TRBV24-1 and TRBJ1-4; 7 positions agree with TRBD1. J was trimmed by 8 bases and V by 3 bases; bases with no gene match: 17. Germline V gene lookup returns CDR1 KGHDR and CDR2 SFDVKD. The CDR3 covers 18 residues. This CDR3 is CATSDPYDRVGVVEKLFF. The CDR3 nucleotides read TGTGCCACCAGTGATCCATACGACAGGGTGGGGGTCGTCGAAAAACTGTTTTTT.

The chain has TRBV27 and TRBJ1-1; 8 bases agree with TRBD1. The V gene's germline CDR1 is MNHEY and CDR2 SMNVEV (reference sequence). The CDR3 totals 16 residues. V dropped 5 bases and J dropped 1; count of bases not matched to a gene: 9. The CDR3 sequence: CASSRSLTGANTEAFF. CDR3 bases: TGTGCCAGCAGTCGCTCTCTGACAGGGGCGAACACTGAAGCTTTCTTT.

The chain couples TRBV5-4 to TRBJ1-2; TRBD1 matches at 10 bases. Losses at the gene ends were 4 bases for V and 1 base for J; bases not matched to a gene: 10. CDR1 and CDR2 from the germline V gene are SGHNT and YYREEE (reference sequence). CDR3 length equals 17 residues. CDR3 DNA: TGTGCCAGCAGCACTCCGGGACAGGGGCGGGGTAACTATGGCTACACCTTC. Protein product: CASSTPGQGRGNYGYTF.

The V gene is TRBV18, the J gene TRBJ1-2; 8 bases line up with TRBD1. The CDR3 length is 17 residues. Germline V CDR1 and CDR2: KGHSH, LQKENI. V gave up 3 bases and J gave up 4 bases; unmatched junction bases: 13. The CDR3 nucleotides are TGTGCCAGCTCACCGGGGCCGACAGGGGACTGGTTCTATGGCTACACCTTC. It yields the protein CASSPGPTGDWFYGYTF.

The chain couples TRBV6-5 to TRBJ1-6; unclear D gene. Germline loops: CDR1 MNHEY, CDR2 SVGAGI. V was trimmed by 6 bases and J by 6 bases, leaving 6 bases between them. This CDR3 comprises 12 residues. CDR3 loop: CASRQPNSPLHF. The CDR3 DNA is TGTGCCAGCAGACAGCCTAATTCACCCCTCCACTTT.

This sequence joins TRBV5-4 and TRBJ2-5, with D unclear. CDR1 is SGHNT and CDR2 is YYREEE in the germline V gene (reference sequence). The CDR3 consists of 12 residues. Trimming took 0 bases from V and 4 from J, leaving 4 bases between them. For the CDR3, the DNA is TGTGCCAGCAGCTTGGGGCTAGAGACCCAGTACTTC. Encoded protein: CASSLGLETQYF. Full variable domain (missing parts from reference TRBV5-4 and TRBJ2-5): ETGVTQSPTHLIKTRGQQVTLRCSSQSGHNTVSWYQQALGQGPQFIFQYYREEENGRGNFPPRFSGLQFPNYSSELNVNALELDDSALYLCASSLGLETQYFGPGTRLLVL.

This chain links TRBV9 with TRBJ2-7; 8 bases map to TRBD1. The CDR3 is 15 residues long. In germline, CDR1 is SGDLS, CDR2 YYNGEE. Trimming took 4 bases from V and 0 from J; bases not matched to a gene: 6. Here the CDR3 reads CASSPRDRSSYEQYF. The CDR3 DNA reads TGTGCCAGCAGCCCCCGGGACAGGAGCTCCTACGAGCAGTACTTC.

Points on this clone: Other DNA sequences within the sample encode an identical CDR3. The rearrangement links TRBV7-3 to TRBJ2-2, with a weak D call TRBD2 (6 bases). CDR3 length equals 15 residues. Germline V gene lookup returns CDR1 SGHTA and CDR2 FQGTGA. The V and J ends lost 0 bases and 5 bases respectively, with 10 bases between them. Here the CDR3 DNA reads TGTGCCAGCAGCTTAACGGGGGGAGGAACCGGGGAGCTGTTTTTT. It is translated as CASSLTGGGTGELFF.

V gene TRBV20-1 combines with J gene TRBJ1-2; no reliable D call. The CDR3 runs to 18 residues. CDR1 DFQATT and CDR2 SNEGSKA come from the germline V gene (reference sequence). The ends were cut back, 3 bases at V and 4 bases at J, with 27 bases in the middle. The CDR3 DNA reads TGCAGTGCTAGTAACCCTCCTGGGCCGGCCTATGTGGGCTATGGCTACACCTTC. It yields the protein CSASNPPGPAYVGYGYTF.

The CDR3 here is CASSARGISYEQYF. Written as DNA, the CDR3 is TGCGCCAGCAGCGCGCGCGGCATCTCCTACGAGCAGTACTTC. The chain recombines TRBV5-1 with TRBJ2-7, with D unresolved. Per the germline V gene, CDR1 is SGHRS and CDR2 is YFSETQ. The CDR3 has 14 amino acids. V was trimmed by 4 bases and J by 0 bases, leaving 11 bases between them.

The CDR3 nucleotides read TGTGCCATCAGTGGGGGTAGCGGTTCACCCCTCCACTTT. Residues: CAISGGSGSPLHF. The chain combines TRBV10-3 with TRBJ1-6; the D is unclear. CDR3 size: 13 residues. CDR1 is ENHRY, CDR2 SYGVKD, per germline. The V end lost 4 bases, the J end lost 9 bases, and 10 bases lay between the germline ends.

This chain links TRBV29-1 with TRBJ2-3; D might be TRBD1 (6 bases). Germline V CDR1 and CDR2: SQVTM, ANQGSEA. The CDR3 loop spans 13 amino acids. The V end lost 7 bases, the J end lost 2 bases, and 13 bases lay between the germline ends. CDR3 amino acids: CSGLDRSTDTQYF. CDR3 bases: TGCAGCGGATTGGACAGATCCACAGATACGCAGTATTTT.

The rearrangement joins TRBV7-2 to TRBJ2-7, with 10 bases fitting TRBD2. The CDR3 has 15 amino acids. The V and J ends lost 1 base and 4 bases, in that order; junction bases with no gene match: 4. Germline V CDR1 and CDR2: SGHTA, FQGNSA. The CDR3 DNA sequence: TGTGCCAGCAGCTTAGAGTTAGCGGGGGGTTACGAGCAGTACTTC. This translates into CASSLELAGGYEQYF.

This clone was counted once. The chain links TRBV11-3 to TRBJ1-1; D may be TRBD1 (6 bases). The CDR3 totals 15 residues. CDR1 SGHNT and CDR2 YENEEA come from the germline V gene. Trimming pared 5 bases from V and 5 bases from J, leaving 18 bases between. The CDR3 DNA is TGTGCCAGCAGCGGTAGGGGGACAATGGAAACTGAAGCTTTCTTT. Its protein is CASSGRGTMETEAFF. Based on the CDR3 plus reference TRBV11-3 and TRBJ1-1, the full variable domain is EAGVVQSPRYKIIEKKQPVAFWCNPISGHNTLYWYLQNLGQGPELLIRYENEEAVDDSQLPKDRFSAERLKGVDSTLKIQPAELGDSAVYLCASSGRGTMETEAFFGQGTRLTVV.

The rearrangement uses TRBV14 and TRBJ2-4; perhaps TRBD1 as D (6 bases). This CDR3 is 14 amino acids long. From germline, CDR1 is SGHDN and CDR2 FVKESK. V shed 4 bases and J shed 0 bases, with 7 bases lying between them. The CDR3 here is CASSPQGAKNIQYF. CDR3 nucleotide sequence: TGTGCCAGCAGCCCACAGGGAGCCAAAAACATTCAGTACTTC.

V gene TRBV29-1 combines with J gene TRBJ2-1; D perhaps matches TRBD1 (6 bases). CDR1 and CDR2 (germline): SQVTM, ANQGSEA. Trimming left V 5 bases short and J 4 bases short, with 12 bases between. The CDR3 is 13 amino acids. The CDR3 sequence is CSVLGQTYNEQFF. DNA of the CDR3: TGCAGCGTTTTAGGACAGACATACAATGAGCAGTTCTTC.

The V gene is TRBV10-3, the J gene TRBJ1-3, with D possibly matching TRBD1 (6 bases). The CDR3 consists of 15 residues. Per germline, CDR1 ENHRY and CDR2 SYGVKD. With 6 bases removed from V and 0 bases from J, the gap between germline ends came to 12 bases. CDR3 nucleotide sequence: TGTGCCATCAGAGACGGGACACTCTCTGGAAACACCATATATTTT. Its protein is CAIRDGTLSGNTIYF.

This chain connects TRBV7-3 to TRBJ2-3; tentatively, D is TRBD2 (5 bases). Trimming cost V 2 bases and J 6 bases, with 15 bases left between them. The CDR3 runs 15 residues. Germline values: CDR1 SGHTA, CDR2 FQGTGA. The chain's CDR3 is CASSLLEEGLDTQYF. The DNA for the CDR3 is TGTGCCAGCAGCTTATTGGAGGAAGGGCTGGATACGCAGTATTTT.

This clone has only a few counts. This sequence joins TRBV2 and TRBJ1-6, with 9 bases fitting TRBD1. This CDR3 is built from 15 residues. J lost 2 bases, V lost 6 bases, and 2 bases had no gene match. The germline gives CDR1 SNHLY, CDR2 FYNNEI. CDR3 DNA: TGTGCCAGCAGCTGGACAGGGGCCTATAATTCACCCCTCCACTTT. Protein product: CASSWTGAYNSPLHF.

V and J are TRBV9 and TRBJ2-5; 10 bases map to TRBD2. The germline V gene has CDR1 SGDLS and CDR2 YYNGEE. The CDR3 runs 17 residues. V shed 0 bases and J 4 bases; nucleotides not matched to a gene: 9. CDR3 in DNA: TGTGCCAGCAGCGTAGAAATAGCGGGGGGAGGTCGAGAGACCCAGTACTTC. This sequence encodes CASSVEIAGGGRETQYF.

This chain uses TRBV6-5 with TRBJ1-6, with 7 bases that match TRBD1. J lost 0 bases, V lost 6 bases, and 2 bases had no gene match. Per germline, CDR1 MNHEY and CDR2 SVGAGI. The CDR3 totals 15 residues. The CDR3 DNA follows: TGTGCCAGCAGCAGGGGGAGCTCCTATAATTCACCCCTCCACTTT. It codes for CASSRGSSYNSPLHF.

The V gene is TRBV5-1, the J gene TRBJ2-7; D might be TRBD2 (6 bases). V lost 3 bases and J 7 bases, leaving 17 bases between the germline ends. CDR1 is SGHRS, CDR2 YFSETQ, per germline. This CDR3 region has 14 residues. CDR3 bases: TGCGCCAGCAGCTCGGGGACCGGGGAGGAGGAGCAGTACTTC. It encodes CASSSGTGEEEQYF. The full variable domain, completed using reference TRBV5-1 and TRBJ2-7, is KAGVTQTPRYLIKTRGQQVTLSCSPISGHRSVSWYQQTPGQGLQFLFEYFSETQRNKGNFPGRFSGRQFSNSRSEMNVSTLELGDSALYLCASSSGTGEEEQYFGPGTRLTVT.

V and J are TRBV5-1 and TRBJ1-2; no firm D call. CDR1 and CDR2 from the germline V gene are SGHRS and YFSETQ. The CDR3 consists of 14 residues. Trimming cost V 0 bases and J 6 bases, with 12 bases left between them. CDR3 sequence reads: CASSLVSEQNGYTF. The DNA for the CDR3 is TGCGCCAGCAGCTTGGTGTCAGAACAAAATGGCTACACCTTC.

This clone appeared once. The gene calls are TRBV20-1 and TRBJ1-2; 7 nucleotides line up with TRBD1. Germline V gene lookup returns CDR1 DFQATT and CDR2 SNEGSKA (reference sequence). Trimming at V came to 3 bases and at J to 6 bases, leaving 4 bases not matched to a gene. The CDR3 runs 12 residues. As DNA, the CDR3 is TGCAGTGCTAGTCCCAGGGGGAATGGCTACACCTTC. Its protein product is CSASPRGNGYTF.

CDR3 bases: TGCAGTGCTGGTGGGGGGGATGAGACTGAAGCTTTCTTT. It is translated as CSAGGGDETEAFF. The V call is TRBV20-1, the J call TRBJ1-1, with a tentative D call TRBD1 (5 bases). The CDR3 runs to 13 residues. Trimming shortened V by 5 bases and J by 5 bases, and 15 bases separated the two germline ends. CDR1 is DFQATT and CDR2 is SNEGSKA in the germline V gene (reference sequence).

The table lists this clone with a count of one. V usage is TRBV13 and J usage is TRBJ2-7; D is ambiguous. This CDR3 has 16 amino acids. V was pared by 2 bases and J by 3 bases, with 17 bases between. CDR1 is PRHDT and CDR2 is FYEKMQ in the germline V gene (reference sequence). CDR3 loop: CASSLNAAGEYYEQYF. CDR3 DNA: TGTGCCAGCAGCTTAAACGCGGCTGGAGAGTACTACGAGCAGTACTTC.

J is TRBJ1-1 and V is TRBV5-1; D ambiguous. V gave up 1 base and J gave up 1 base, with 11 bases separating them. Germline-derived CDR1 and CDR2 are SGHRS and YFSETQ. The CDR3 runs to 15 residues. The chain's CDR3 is CASSLLGLGNTEAFF. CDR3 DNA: TGCGCCAGCAGCTTGCTAGGTCTCGGGAACACTGAAGCTTTCTTT.